This T cell receptor beta chain was sequenced for a study of cytomegalovirus exposure and HLA in healthy donors. Study-wide results and caveats: A later analysis found common viral pathogens apparently linked to several of the most significant clusters. Researchers catalogued under 200 TCR beta chains as cytomegalovirus-associated. Most of the TCR beta V segments (in an earlier analysis) were productive either about 90% or about 30% of the time.

Note on this clone: Its antigen is currently unknown.

This PCR relied on a set of 60 Vbeta primers and 13 Jbeta primers. Under the authors' procedure: In a later analysis, of 80 million to 90 million unique beta chains, some 10 million appeared in at least two donors. Measured with immunoSEQ multiplex PCR; TCRdb has only the in-frame clones, and not every one. The V and J calls and clone size were taken over from that table, and D and trimming were inferred from the DNA. The sample lists under 250,000 clones, roughly 73% occurring once. CDR3 size: 14 residues. Looked up from germline, CDR1 is MNHEY and CDR2 is SVGAGI. Trimming removed 7 bases from V and 7 bases from J; junction bases left unmatched: 8.

Specimen: PBMCs. The receptor was isolated from a boy younger than 18 in good health and CMV-seronegative. This chain links TRBV6-5 with TRBJ1-4; the match to TRBD1 covers 8 bases. Written as DNA, the CDR3 is TGTGCCAGCACCAGGACAGGGTCTTCTGAAAAACTGTTTTTT. Its translation is CASTRTGSSEKLFF.